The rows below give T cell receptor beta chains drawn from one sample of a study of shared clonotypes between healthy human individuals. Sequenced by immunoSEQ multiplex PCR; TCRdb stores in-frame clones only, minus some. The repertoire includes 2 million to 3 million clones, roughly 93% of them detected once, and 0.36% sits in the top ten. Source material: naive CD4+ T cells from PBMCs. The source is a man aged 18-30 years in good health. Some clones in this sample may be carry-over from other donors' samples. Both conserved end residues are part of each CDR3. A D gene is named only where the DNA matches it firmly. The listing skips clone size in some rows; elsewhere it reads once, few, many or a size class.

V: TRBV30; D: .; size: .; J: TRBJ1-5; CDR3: CAWSELSGNQPQHF; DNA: TGTGCCTGGAGTGAGTTATCAGGTAATCAGCCCCAGCATTTT
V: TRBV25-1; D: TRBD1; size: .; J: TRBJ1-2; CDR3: CASSEPGTVIYGYTF; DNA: TGTGCCAGCAGTGAACCTGGGACAGTCATCTATGGCTACACCTTC
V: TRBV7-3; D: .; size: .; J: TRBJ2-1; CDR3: CASSLIPDNEQFF; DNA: TGTGCCAGCAGCTTAATCCCGGACAATGAGCAGTTCTTC
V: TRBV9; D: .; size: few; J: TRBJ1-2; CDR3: CASSPGGTLYGYTF; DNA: TGTGCCAGCAGCCCGGGGGGGACACTCTATGGCTACACCTTC
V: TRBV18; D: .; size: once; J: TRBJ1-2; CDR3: CASSPLRDYEGYTF; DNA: TGTGCCAGCTCACCACTCAGGGACTATGAAGGCTACACCTTC
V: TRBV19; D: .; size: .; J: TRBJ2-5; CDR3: CASSTRDEETQYF; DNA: TGTGCCAGTAGTACCCGGGATGAAGAGACCCAGTACTTC
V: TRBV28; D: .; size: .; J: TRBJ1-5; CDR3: CASSFPPEGNQPQHF; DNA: TGTGCCAGCAGTTTTCCCCCTGAGGGCAATCAGCCCCAGCATTTT
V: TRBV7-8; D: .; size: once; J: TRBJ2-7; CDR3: CASSLTSTDTSYEQYF; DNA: TGTGCCAGCAGCTTAACCTCGACAGATACCTCCTACGAGCAGTACTTC
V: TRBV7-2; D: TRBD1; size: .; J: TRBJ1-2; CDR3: CASSLDQGAGGYTF; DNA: TGTGCCAGCAGCTTAGATCAGGGGGCTGGTGGCTACACCTTC
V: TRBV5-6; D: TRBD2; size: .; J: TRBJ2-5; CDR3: CASSRTSGRETQYF; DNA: TGTGCCAGCAGCAGGACTAGCGGGAGAGAGACCCAGTACTTC
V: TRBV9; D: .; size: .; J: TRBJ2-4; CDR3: CASSVGVGNIQYF; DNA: TGTGCCAGCAGCGTAGGGGTAGGAAACATTCAGTACTTC